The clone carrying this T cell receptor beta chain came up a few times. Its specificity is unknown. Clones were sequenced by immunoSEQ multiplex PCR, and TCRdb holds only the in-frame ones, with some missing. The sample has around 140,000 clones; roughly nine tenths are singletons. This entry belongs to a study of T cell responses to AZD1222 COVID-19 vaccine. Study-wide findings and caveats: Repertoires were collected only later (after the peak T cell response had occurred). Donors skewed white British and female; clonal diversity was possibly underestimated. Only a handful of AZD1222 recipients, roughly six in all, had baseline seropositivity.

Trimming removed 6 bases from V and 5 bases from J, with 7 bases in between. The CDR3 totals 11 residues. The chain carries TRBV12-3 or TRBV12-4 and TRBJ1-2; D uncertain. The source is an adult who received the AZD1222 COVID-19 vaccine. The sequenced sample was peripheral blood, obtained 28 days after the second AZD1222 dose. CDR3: CASRATYGYTF. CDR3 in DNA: TGTGCCAGCAGGGCGACTTATGGCTACACCTTC.